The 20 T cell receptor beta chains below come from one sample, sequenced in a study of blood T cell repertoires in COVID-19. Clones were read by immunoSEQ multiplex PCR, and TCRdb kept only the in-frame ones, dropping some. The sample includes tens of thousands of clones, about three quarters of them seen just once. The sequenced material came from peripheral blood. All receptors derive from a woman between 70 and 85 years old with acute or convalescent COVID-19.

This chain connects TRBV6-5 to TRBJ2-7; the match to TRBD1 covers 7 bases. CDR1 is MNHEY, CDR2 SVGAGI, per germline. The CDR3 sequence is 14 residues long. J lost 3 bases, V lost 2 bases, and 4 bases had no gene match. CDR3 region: CASSYRWDSYEQYF. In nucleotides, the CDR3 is TGTGCCAGCAGTTACCGGTGGGACAGCTACGAGCAGTACTTC.

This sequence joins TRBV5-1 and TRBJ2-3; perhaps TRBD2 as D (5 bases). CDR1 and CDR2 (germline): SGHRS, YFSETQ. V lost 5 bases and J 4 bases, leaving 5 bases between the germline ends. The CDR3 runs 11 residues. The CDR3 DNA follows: TGCGCCAGCAGGCGGGCAGATACGCAGTATTTT. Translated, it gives CASRRADTQYF. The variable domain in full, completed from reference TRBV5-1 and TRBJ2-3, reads KAGVTQTPRYLIKTRGQQVTLSCSPISGHRSVSWYQQTPGQGLQFLFEYFSETQRNKGNFPGRFSGRQFSNSRSEMNVSTLELGDSALYLCASRRADTQYFGPGTRLTVL.

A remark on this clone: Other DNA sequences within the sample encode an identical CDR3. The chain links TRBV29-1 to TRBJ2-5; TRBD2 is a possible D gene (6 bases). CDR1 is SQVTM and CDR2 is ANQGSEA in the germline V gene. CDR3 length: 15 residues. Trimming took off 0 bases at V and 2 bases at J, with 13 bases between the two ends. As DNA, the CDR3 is TGCAGCGTTGAAGAGGGTCTGGGGAGGCAAGAGACCCAGTACTTC. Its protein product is CSVEEGLGRQETQYF.

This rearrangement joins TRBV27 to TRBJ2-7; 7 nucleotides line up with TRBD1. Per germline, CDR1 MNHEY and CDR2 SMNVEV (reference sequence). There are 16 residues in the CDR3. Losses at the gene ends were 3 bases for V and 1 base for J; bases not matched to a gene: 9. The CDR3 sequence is CASSFLSGTASYEQYF. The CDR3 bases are TGTGCCAGCAGTTTCTTGTCCGGGACAGCGTCCTACGAGCAGTACTTC.

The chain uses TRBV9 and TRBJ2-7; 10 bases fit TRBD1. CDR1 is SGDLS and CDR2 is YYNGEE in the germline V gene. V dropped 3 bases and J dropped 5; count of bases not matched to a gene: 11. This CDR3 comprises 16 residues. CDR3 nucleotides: TGTGCCAGCAGCGCAGGAGGGGGACAGGGGTCCCACGAGCAGTACTTC. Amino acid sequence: CASSAGGGQGSHEQYF.

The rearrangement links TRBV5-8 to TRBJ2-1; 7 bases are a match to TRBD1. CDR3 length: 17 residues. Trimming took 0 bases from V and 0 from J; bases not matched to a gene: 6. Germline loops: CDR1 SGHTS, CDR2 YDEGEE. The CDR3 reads CASSLVGTVSSYNEQFF. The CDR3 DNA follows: TGTGCCAGCAGCTTGGTTGGGACAGTGAGCTCCTACAATGAGCAGTTCTTC.

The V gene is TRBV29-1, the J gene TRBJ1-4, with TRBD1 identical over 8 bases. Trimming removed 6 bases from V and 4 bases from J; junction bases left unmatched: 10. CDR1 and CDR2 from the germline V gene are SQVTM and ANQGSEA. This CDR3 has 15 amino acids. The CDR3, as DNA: TGCAGCGTCCAGGACAGGGTAGGGATTAATGAAAAACTGTTTTTT. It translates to CSVQDRVGINEKLFF.

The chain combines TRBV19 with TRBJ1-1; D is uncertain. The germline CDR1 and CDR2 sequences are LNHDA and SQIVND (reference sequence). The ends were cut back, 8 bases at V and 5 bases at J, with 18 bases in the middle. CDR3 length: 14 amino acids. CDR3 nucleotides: TGTGCCAGTCATCCTCGAACGCGGGGAACTGAAGCTTTCTTT. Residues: CASHPRTRGTEAFF.

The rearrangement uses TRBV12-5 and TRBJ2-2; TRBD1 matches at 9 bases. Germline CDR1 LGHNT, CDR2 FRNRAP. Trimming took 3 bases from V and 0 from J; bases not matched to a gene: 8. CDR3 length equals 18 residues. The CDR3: CASGFFNRGLANTGELFF. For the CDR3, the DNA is TGTGCTAGTGGTTTCTTTAACAGGGGGCTCGCGAACACCGGGGAGCTGTTTTTT.

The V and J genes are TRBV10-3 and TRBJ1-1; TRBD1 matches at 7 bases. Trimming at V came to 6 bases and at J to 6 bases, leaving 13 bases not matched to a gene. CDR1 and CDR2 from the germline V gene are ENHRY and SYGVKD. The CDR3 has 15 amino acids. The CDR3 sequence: CAIRAGQATNAEAFF. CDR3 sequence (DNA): TGTGCCATCAGGGCAGGACAGGCCACTAACGCTGAAGCTTTCTTT.

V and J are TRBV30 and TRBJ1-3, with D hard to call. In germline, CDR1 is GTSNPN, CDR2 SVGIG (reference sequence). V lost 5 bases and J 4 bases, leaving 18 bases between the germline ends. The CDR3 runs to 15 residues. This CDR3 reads CAWGDGLLKGNTIYF. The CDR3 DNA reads TGTGCCTGGGGGGATGGACTTTTGAAGGGAAACACCATATATTTT.

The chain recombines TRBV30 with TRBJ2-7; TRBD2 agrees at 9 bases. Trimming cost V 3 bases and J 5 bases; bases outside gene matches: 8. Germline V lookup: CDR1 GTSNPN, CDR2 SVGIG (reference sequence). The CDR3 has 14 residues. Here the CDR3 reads CAWSVSGRSNEQYF. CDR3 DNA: TGTGCCTGGAGCGTTAGCGGGAGAAGTAACGAGCAGTACTTC.

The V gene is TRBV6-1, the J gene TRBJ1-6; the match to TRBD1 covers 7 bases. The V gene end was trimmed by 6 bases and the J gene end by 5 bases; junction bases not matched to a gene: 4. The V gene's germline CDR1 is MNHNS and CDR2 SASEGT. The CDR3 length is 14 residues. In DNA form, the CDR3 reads TGTGCCAGCAGGCCCGGGACAGATAATTCACCCCTCCACTTT. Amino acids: CASRPGTDNSPLHF.

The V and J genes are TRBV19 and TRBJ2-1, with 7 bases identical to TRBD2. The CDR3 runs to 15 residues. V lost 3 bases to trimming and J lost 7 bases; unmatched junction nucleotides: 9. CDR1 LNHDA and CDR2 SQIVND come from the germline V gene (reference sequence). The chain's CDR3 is CASSIGRRGSNEQFF. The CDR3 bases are TGTGCCAGTAGTATCGGGAGGCGGGGTAGTAATGAGCAGTTCTTC.

The CDR3 loop is CASSVAGTNQPQHF. CDR3 DNA sequence: TGTGCCAGCAGCGTAGCGGGTACCAATCAGCCCCAGCATTTT. This chain connects TRBV9 to TRBJ1-5; D is uncertain. CDR3 size: 14 residues. Germline V gene lookup returns CDR1 SGDLS and CDR2 YYNGEE. The V end lost 0 bases, the J end lost 3 bases, and 7 bases lay between the germline ends. The full variable domain, with the rest looked up from reference TRBV9 and TRBJ1-5, is DSGVTQTPKHLITATGQRVTLRCSPRSGDLSVYWYQQSLDQGLQFLIQYYNGEERAKGNILERFSAQQFPDLHSELNLSSLELGDSALYFCASSVAGTNQPQHFGDGTRLSIL.

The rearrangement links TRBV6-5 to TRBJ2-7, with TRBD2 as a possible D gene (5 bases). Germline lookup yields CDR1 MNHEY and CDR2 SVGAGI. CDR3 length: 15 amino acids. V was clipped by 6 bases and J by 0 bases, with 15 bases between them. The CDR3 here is CASRQSGSASYEQYF. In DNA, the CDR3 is TGTGCCAGCAGGCAATCGGGGTCAGCCTCCTACGAGCAGTACTTC.

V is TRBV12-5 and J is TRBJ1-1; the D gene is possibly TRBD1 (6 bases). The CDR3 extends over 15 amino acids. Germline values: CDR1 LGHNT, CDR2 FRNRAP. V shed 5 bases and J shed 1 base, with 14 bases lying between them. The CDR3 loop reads CASGTRIQGNTEAFF. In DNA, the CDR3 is TGTGCTAGTGGTACACGGATACAGGGGAACACTGAAGCTTTCTTT.

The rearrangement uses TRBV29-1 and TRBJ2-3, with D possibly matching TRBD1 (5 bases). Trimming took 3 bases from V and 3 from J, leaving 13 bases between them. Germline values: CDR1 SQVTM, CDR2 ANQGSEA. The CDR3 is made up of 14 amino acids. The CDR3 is CSVDGRSGTDTQYF. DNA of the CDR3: TGCAGCGTTGACGGGCGCTCAGGGACAGATACGCAGTATTTT.

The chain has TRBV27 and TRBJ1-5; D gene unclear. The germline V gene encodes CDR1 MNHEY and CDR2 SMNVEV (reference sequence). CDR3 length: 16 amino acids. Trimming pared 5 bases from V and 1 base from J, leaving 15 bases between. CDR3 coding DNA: TGTGCCAGCAGTCCCTCCGGAGCAACGAGCAATCAGCCCCAGCATTTT. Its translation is CASSPSGATSNQPQHF.

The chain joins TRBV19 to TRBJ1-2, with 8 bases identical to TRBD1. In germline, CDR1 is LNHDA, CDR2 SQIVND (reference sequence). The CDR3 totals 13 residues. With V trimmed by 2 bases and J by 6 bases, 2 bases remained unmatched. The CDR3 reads CASSISGGDGYTF. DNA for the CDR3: TGTGCCAGTAGTATATCAGGGGGCGATGGCTACACCTTC.